A single sample is the source of the 11 T cell receptor beta chains below, sequenced in a study of cytomegalovirus exposure and HLA in healthy donors. A multiplex PCR was run with 60 Vbeta primers and 13 Jbeta primers. Profiled with immunoSEQ multiplex PCR; TCRdb holds only in-frame clones, not every one. The data hold 80,000 to 100,000 clones, with approximately 80% observed a single time. Sequencing was performed on PBMCs. These receptors were collected from a human donor in good health.

In its sample, this clone was seen a few times. This chain uses TRBV11-2 with TRBJ2-7; no clear D gene. The CDR3 loop spans 13 amino acids. V was pared by 2 bases and J by 1 base, with 6 bases between. In germline, CDR1 is SGHAT, CDR2 FQNNGV. In DNA form, the CDR3 reads TGTGCCAGCAGCTTACAGGTTTCCTACGAGCAGTACTTC. Translating gives CASSLQVSYEQYF.

The V and J genes are TRBV19 and TRBJ1-5; D might be TRBD1 (5 bases). Germline V gene data show CDR1 as LNHDA and CDR2 as SQIVND (reference sequence). V gave up 7 bases and J gave up 3 bases, with 16 bases separating them. The CDR3 runs to 15 residues. In DNA, the CDR3 is TGTGCCAGTACTGTGGGGGGGAGTTACAATCAGCCCCAGCATTTT. Translating gives CASTVGGSYNQPQHF.

The chain recombines TRBV27 with TRBJ1-2; 9 bases fit TRBD1. This CDR3 comprises 14 residues. CDR1 and CDR2 (germline): MNHEY, SMNVEV (reference sequence). Losses at the gene ends were 4 bases for V and 8 bases for J; bases not matched to a gene: 8. CDR3 nucleotide sequence: TGTGCCAGCAGTTATACGGGACAGGGTGGAGGCTACACCTTC. Its translation is CASSYTGQGGGYTF.

V gene TRBV6-1 combines with J gene TRBJ1-2, with TRBD1 matching 8 bases. The CDR3 has 13 residues. CDR1 MNHNS and CDR2 SASEGT come from the germline V gene. Losses at the gene ends were 2 bases for V and 4 bases for J; bases not matched to a gene: 0. In DNA, the CDR3 is TGTGCCAGCAGTGAAACAGGGGGCTATGGCTACACCTTC. As protein: CASSETGGYGYTF.

The CDR3 DNA reads as TGTGCCAGCAGTGCACCCGGGGGGGCAAAGTTCGGGAAACTGTTTTTT. This encodes CASSAPGGAKFGKLFF. This chain joins TRBV6-6 and TRBJ1-4, with D tentatively TRBD1 (6 bases). This CDR3 region has 16 residues. V dropped 5 bases and J dropped 11 bases, with 24 bases sitting between them. CDR1 MNHNY and CDR2 SVGAGI come from the germline V gene (reference sequence).

The chain combines TRBV27 with TRBJ2-3; D ambiguous. Germline V gene data show CDR1 as MNHEY and CDR2 as SMNVEV (reference sequence). The CDR3 is 14 amino acids. V dropped 6 bases and J dropped 0 bases, with 10 bases sitting between them. CDR3 nucleotides: TGTGCCAGCAGCCCCCTGTCTAGCACAGATACGCAGTATTTT. It yields the protein CASSPLSSTDTQYF.

The table lists this clone with a few counts. CDR3 region: CASSEASGRTDTQYF. CDR3 DNA: TGTGCCAGCAGTGAAGCTAGCGGGAGGACAGATACGCAGTATTTT. V gene TRBV2 combines with J gene TRBJ2-3; 10 nucleotides align to TRBD2. Losses at the gene ends were 0 bases for V and 3 bases for J; bases not matched to a gene: 0. The CDR3 is made up of 15 amino acids. CDR1 is SNHLY, CDR2 FYNNEI, per germline.

With regard to this clone: Other DNA sequences in the sample encode the same CDR3. V and J are TRBV15 and TRBJ1-2, with D perhaps TRBD1 (6 bases). Germline lookup yields CDR1 LNHNV and CDR2 YYDKDF (reference sequence). V was trimmed by 3 bases and J by 2 bases, leaving 16 bases between them. The CDR3 runs 16 residues. This CDR3 is CATSRDPNRVNYGYTF. The CDR3, as DNA: TGTGCCACCAGCAGGGATCCGAACAGGGTCAACTATGGCTACACCTTC.

About this clone: Mismatch with germline at one junction end may stem from a read error. V and J are TRBV11-2 and TRBJ2-2, with TRBD2 identical over 9 bases. This CDR3 comprises 16 residues. The germline V gene encodes CDR1 SGHAT and CDR2 FQNNGV. The DNA of the CDR3 is TGTGCCAGCAGCCTAGAGCGGGGGGCCGGAAACGGGGAGCTGTTTTTT. This codes for CASSLERGAGNGELFF. The variable domain in full, with the rest retrieved from reference TRBV11-2 and TRBJ2-2, is EAGVAQSPRYKIIEKRQSVAFWCNPISGHATLYWYQQILGQGPKLLIQFQNNGVVDDSQLPKDRFSAERLKGVDSTLKIQPAKLEDSAVYLCASSLERGAGNGELFFGEGSRLTVL.

This clone turned up a few times. The chain has TRBV6-1 and TRBJ1-1; the D is unclear. V was clipped by 7 bases and J by 1 base, with 16 bases between them. CDR3 length equals 15 residues. Germline values: CDR1 MNHNS, CDR2 SASEGT. The CDR3 nucleotides are TGTGCCAGCAATCCAGCAACCGGAGGGAACACTGAAGCTTTCTTT. Its translation is CASNPATGGNTEAFF.

The chain carries TRBV28 and TRBJ2-1; D remains unclear. The CDR3 runs 15 residues. Germline values: CDR1 MDHEN, CDR2 SYDVKM. Trimming removed 6 bases from V and 7 bases from J, with 19 bases in between. The CDR3 sequence: CASSSSEPQRNEQFF. CDR3 nucleotides: TGTGCCAGCAGCTCCTCTGAGCCTCAGAGGAATGAGCAGTTCTTC. Combining the CDR3 with reference TRBV28 and TRBJ2-1 gives the whole variable domain DVKVTQSSRYLVKRTGEKVFLECVQDMDHENMFWYRQDPGLGLRLIYFSYDVKMKEKGDIPEGYSVSREKKERFSLILESASTNQTSMYLCASSSSEPQRNEQFFGPGTRLTVL.